The clone carrying this T cell receptor (beta chain) was counted once. The antigen is not known. This sample stems from a study of OX40 agonist ivuxolimab in advanced cancers. As for the study in general: Each dose-escalation patient presented with hepatocellular carcinoma, melanoma, renal cell or head and neck cancer.

The method was immunoSEQ multiplex PCR; TCRdb's version includes in-frame clones alone and lacks a portion of them. Of 25,000 to 35,000 clones in the sample, more than 85% are singletons; the top ten hold 35% to 40%. Germline lookup yields CDR1 SGHRS and CDR2 YFSETQ. The CDR3 is made up of 15 amino acids. After removal of 2 bases from V and 2 bases from J, the junction contained 6 bases not matched to a gene. Findings and caveats of the study: The average count of expanded clones was higher among CD8+ T cells than among CD4+. Dose levels from 0.1 to 3.0 mg/kg saw CD4+ and CD8+ blood T cells expand clonally by week 6.

The sequencing used CD4+ or CD8+ T cells sorted from blood, collected in a trial of the OX40 agonist ivuxolimab. The sequence was obtained from an adult with an advanced solid tumor such as melanoma, head and neck, liver or kidney cancer. This chain connects TRBV5-1 to TRBJ2-7, with 8 bases that match TRBD1. CDR3 nucleotide sequence: TGCGCCAGCAGCTTAGGGACAGGAGATACCTACGAGCAGTACTTC. This translates into CASSLGTGDTYEQYF.